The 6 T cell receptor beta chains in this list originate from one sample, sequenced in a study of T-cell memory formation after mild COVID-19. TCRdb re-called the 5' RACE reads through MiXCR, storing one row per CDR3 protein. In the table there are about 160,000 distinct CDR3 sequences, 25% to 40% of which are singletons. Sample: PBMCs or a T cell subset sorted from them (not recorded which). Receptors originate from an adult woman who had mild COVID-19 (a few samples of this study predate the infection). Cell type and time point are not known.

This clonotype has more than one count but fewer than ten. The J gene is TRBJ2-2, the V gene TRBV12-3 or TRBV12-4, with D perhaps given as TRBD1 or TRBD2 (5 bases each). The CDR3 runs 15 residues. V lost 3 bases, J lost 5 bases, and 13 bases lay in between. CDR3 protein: CASSFWGKGTGELFF. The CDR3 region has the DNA TGTGCCAGCAGTTTCTGGGGGAAAGGAACCGGGGAGCTGTTTTTT.

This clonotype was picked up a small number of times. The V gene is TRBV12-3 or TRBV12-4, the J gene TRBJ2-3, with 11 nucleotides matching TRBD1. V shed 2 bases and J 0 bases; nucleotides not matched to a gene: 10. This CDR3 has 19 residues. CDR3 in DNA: TGTGCCAGCAGTTTATGGGGGACAGGGGGAAGCTCTAGCACAGATACGCAGTATTTT. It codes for CASSLWGTGGSSSTDTQYF.

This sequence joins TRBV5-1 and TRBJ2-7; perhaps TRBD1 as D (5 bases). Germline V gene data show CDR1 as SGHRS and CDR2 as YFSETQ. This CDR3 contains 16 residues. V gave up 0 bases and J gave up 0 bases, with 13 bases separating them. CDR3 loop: CASSLAPGLSSYEQYF. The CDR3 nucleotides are TGCGCCAGCAGCTTGGCTCCAGGGTTGAGCTCCTACGAGCAGTACTTC. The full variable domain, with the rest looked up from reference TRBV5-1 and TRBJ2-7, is KAGVTQTPRYLIKTRGQQVTLSCSPISGHRSVSWYQQTPGQGLQFLFEYFSETQRNKGNFPGRFSGRQFSNSRSEMNVSTLELGDSALYLCASSLAPGLSSYEQYFGPGTRLTVT.

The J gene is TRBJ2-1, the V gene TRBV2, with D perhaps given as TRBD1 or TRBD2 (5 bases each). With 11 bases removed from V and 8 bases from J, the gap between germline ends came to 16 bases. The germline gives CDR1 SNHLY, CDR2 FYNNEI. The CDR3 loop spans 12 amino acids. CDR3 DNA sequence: TGTGCCGGCCGCCGGACGGGACATGAGCAGTTCTTC. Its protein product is CAGRRTGHEQFF.

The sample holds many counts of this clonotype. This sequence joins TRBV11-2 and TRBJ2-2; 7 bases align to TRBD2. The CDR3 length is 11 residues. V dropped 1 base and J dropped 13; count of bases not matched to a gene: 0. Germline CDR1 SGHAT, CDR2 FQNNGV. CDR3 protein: CASSLGEGLFF. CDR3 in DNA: TGTGCCAGCAGCTTAGGGGAGGGGCTGTTTTTT.

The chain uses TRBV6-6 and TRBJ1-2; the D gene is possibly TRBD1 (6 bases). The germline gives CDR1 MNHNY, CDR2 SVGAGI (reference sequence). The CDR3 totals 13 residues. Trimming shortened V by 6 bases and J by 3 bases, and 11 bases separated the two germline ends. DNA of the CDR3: TGTGCCAGCAGCAACAGGGACTACTATGGCTACACCTTC. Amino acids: CASSNRDYYGYTF.